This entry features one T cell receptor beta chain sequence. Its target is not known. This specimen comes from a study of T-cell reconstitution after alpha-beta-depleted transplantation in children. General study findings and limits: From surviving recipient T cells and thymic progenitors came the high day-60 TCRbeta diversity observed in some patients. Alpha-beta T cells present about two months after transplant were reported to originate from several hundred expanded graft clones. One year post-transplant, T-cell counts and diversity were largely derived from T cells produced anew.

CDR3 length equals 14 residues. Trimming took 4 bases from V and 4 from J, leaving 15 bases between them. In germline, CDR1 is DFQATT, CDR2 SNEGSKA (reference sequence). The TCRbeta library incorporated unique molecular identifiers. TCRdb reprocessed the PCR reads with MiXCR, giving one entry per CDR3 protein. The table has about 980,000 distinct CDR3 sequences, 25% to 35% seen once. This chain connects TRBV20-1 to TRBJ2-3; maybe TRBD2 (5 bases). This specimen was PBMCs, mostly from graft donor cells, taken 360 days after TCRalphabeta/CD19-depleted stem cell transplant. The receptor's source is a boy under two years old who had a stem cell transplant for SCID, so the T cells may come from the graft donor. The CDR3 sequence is CSATGQLSADTQYF. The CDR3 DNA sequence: TGCAGTGCTACGGGCCAGCTTAGCGCAGATACGCAGTATTTT.